The 21 T cell receptor beta chains below come from one sample, sequenced in a study of blood T cell repertoires in COVID-19. Only in-frame clones appear in the TCRdb table, and some are missing; sequencing was by immunoSEQ multiplex PCR. The table has roughly 97,000 clones, approximately 80% seen once. The specimen sequenced was peripheral blood. The receptors originated from a man between 65 and 85 years old with acute or convalescent COVID-19.

The chain uses TRBV2 and TRBJ1-1; no clear D. CDR1 is SNHLY, CDR2 FYNNEI, per germline. This CDR3 region has 14 residues. The V gene lost 5 bases and the J gene lost 0 bases, with 10 bases spanning the gap. CDR3 region: CASSKLQMNTEAFF. CDR3 sequence (DNA): TGTGCCAGCAGTAAGCTACAGATGAACACTGAAGCTTTCTTT.

The J gene is TRBJ1-1, the V gene TRBV27; D call uncertain. Trimming pared 2 bases from V and 1 base from J, leaving 14 bases between. This CDR3 comprises 16 residues. From germline, CDR1 is MNHEY and CDR2 SMNVEV (reference sequence). The CDR3 bases are TGTGCCAGCAGTTTAGGAGGTGCGGGTAGGAACACTGAAGCTTTCTTT. Translation gives CASSLGGAGRNTEAFF.

This clone was counted between two and nine times. The chain carries TRBV14 and TRBJ2-2, with TRBD1 identical over 10 bases. Germline values: CDR1 SGHDN, CDR2 FVKESK. CDR3 size: 16 residues. J gave up 7 bases and V 1 base, and 6 bases lay outside the gene matches. DNA for the CDR3: TGTGCCAGCAGCCAAGTCGGGACAGGGGTCATCGGGGAGCTGTTTTTT. It translates to CASSQVGTGVIGELFF.

This chain joins TRBV7-2 and TRBJ2-3; D remains unclear. Germline loops: CDR1 SGHTA, CDR2 FQGNSA. This CDR3 has 13 amino acids. V shed 3 bases and J shed 0 bases, with 4 bases lying between them. The CDR3 region is CASSFMSTDTQYF. Here the CDR3 DNA reads TGTGCCAGCAGCTTTATGAGCACAGATACGCAGTATTTT.

This chain joins TRBV3-1 (or the pseudogene TRBV3-2) and TRBJ1-1; the D is unclear. Trimming removed 0 bases at V and 1 base at J, with 12 bases between. The CDR3 is 16 residues long. Per germline, CDR1 LGHDT and CDR2 YNNKEL (reference sequence). CDR3 DNA sequence: TGTGCCAGCAGCCAAGATAGGAGTCGAAGGAACACTGAAGCTTTCTTT. Amino acids: CASSQDRSRRNTEAFF.

This clone has only one observation. The CDR3 DNA reads TGTGCCAGCAGTTCCGGACAGGGCACCTACGAGCAGTACGTC. Amino acids: CASSSGQGTYEQYV. The chain combines TRBV27 with TRBJ2-7, with 8 bases identical to TRBD1. J gave up 2 bases and V 4 bases, and 4 bases lay outside the gene matches. Germline V gene data show CDR1 as MNHEY and CDR2 as SMNVEV (reference sequence). The CDR3 is 14 residues long.

The rearrangement joins TRBV24-1 to TRBJ2-3; D unclear. Germline values: CDR1 KGHDR, CDR2 SFDVKD. The V gene lost 2 bases and the J gene lost 2 bases, with 13 bases spanning the gap. This CDR3 is 16 amino acids long. The CDR3 DNA reads TGTGCCACCAGTGATTCTCGTTTGGCAAACACAGATACGCAGTATTTT. This sequence encodes CATSDSRLANTDTQYF.

This chain links TRBV9 with TRBJ2-2, with D uncertain. Trimming stripped 3 bases from V and 6 bases from J, with 12 bases between. This CDR3 has 14 residues. Germline CDR1 reads SGDLS; CDR2 reads YYNGEE. The CDR3 DNA sequence: TGTGCCAGCAGCGCCTCATGGGCACCCGGGGAGCTGTTTTTT. It translates to CASSASWAPGELFF.

CDR3 in amino acids: CASSGGLTGVVETQYF. The CDR3 DNA sequence: TGTGCCAGCAGCGGAGGATTGACAGGGGTGGTGGAGACCCAGTACTTC. The chain has TRBV9 and TRBJ2-5; 8 bases align to TRBD1. This CDR3 has 16 amino acids. Germline lookup yields CDR1 SGDLS and CDR2 YYNGEE. J lost 5 bases, V lost 3 bases, and 12 bases had no gene match. The variable domain in full, with the rest retrieved from reference TRBV9 and TRBJ2-5, is DSGVTQTPKHLITATGQRVTLRCSPRSGDLSVYWYQQSLDQGLQFLIQYYNGEERAKGNILERFSAQQFPDLHSELNLSSLELGDSALYFCASSGGLTGVVETQYFGPGTRLLVL.

The sample holds a few counts of this clone. J is TRBJ1-1 and V is TRBV4-1; D gene unclear. The CDR3 covers 17 residues. Germline assignment: CDR1 MGHRA and CDR2 YSYEKL. The V end was cut by 0 bases, the J end by 0 bases, with 14 bases between. CDR3 amino acids: CASSQDPLDTLNTEAFF. In DNA form, the CDR3 reads TGCGCCAGCAGCCAAGATCCCTTAGACACCTTGAACACTGAAGCTTTCTTT.

The chain recombines TRBV5-1 with TRBJ2-3, with 8 bases matching TRBD2. The V gene's germline CDR1 is SGHRS and CDR2 YFSETQ. The CDR3 runs 16 residues. J gave up 2 bases and V 4 bases, and 9 bases lay outside the gene matches. The CDR3 sequence is CASSPGAGGPTDTQYF. The CDR3 region has the DNA TGCGCCAGCAGCCCGGGGGCGGGAGGCCCCACAGATACGCAGTATTTT.

This sequence joins TRBV5-1 and TRBJ2-2; 10 bases map to TRBD1. Trimming at V came to 5 bases and at J to 3 bases, leaving 4 bases not matched to a gene. Germline-derived CDR1 and CDR2 are SGHRS and YFSETQ. The CDR3 runs to 15 residues. CDR3 sequence: CASRPGQGDTGELFF. The CDR3, as DNA: TGCGCCAGCAGGCCAGGACAGGGGGACACCGGGGAGCTGTTTTTT.

J is TRBJ2-2 and V is TRBV19, with D possibly being TRBD2 (6 bases). Trimming cost V 1 base and J 4 bases, with 10 bases left between them. The CDR3 is made up of 15 amino acids. In germline, CDR1 is LNHDA, CDR2 SQIVND (reference sequence). The CDR3 spells CASSIAGVGTGELFF. In nucleotides, the CDR3 is TGTGCCAGTAGTATAGCGGGGGTTGGCACCGGGGAGCTGTTTTTT.

J is TRBJ2-7 and V is TRBV12-3 or TRBV12-4; D perhaps matches TRBD1 (6 bases). Trimming took 8 bases from V and 9 from J, leaving 14 bases between them. This CDR3 is 11 amino acids long. Written as DNA, the CDR3 is TGTGCCAGCTCCGGGGCGGACAGGCAGTACTTC. Its translation: CASSGADRQYF.

This chain links TRBV5-5 with TRBJ2-3, with D possibly being TRBD2 (5 bases). The germline gives CDR1 SGHKS, CDR2 YYEKEE (reference sequence). Deletions cut 2 bases from V and 3 bases from J, with 10 bases between. This CDR3 has 14 amino acids. CDR3 protein: CASSFRGGTDTQYF. In nucleotides, the CDR3 is TGTGCCAGCAGCTTCAGAGGCGGGACAGATACGCAGTATTTT.

V and J are TRBV19 and TRBJ1-5, with TRBD1 as a possible D gene (6 bases). Germline V gene lookup returns CDR1 LNHDA and CDR2 SQIVND (reference sequence). Deletions cut 3 bases from V and 6 bases from J, with 15 bases between. CDR3 length: 15 residues. The CDR3 DNA is TGTGCCAGTAGTATTGAGGCAGGGGATCCTCAGCCCCAGCATTTT. This codes for CASSIEAGDPQPQHF.

This chain connects TRBV5-4 to TRBJ1-3; D not resolved. Germline lookup yields CDR1 SGHNT and CDR2 YYREEE (reference sequence). Trimming took 4 bases from V and 0 from J, leaving 17 bases between them. This CDR3 contains 17 residues. The CDR3 here is CASSELRGTSSGNTIYF. CDR3 DNA sequence: TGTGCCAGCAGCGAATTACGGGGAACGAGCTCTGGAAACACCATATATTTT.

The genes are TRBV24-1 and TRBJ2-7, with 11 bases aligning to TRBD1. Germline lookup yields CDR1 KGHDR and CDR2 SFDVKD. With V trimmed by 3 bases and J by 3 bases, 9 bases remained unmatched. The CDR3 is made up of 17 amino acids. The CDR3 sequence is CATSDRNSGTGGYEQYF. The CDR3 DNA reads TGTGCCACCAGTGATCGAAATTCCGGGACAGGGGGCTACGAGCAGTACTTC.

The rearrangement joins TRBV18 to TRBJ1-2; D is unclear. CDR3 length equals 13 residues. The ends were cut back, 3 bases at V and 2 bases at J, with 7 bases in the middle. Germline V lookup: CDR1 KGHSH, CDR2 LQKENI. DNA for the CDR3: TGTGCCAGCTCACCGGGAGGGAACTATGGCTACACCTTC. This encodes CASSPGGNYGYTF.

V gene TRBV15 combines with J gene TRBJ2-2; D possibly corresponds to TRBD1 (5 bases). Trimming shortened V by 1 base and J by 1 base, and 7 bases separated the two germline ends. The CDR3 is 15 amino acids. Germline assignment: CDR1 LNHNV and CDR2 YYDKDF (reference sequence). The CDR3 DNA reads TGTGCCACCAGCAGAGCCAGGGTGAACACCGGGGAGCTGTTTTTT. Its protein is CATSRARVNTGELFF. Supplemented by reference TRBV15 and TRBJ2-2, the full variable domain reads DAMVIQNPRYQVTQFGKPVTLSCSQTLNHNVMYWYQQKSSQAPKLLFHYYDKDFNNEADTPDNFQSRRPNTSFCFLDIRSPGLGDTAMYLCATSRARVNTGELFFGEGSRLTVL.

The V call is TRBV28, the J call TRBJ1-5; 9 nucleotides line up with TRBD1. The CDR3 runs to 15 residues. The V segment lost 6 bases and the J segment 7 bases; nucleotides outside the gene matches: 10. The V gene's germline CDR1 is MDHEN and CDR2 SYDVKM. The CDR3 DNA is TGTGCCAGCAGATCCGCGGGGACAGGGATGCAGCCCCAGCATTTT. This sequence encodes CASRSAGTGMQPQHF.